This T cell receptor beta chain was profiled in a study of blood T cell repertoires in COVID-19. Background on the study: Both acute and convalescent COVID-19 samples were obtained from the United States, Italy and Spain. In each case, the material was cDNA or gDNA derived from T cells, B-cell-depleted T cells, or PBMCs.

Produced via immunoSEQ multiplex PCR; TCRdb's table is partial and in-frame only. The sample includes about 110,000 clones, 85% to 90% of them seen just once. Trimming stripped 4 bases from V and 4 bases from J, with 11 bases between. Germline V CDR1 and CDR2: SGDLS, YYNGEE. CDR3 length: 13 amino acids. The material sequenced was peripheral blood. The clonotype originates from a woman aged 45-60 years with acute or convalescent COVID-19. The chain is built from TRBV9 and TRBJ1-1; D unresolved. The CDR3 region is CASSPGRGTEAFF. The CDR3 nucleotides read TGTGCCAGCAGCCCGGGTCGAGGCACTGAAGCTTTCTTT.